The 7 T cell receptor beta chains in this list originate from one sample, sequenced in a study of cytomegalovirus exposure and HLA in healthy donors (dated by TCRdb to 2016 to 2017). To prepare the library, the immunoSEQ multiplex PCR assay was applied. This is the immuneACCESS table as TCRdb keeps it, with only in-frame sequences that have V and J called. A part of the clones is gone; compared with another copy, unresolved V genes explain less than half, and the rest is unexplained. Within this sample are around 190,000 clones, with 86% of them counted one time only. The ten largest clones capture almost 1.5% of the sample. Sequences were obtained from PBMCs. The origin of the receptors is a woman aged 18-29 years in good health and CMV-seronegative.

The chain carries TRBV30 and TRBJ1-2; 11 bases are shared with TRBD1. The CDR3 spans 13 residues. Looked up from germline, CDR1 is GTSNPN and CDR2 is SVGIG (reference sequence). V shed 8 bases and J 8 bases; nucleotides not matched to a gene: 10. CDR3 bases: TGTGCCGGAAGGGACAGGGGGAGGATGGGCTACACCTTC. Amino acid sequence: CAGRDRGRMGYTF. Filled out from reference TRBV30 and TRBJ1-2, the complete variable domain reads SQTIHQWPATLVQPVGSPLSLECTVEGTSNPNLYWYRQAAGRGLQLLFYSVGIGQISSEVPQNLSASRPQDRQFILSSKKLLLSDSGFYLCAGRDRGRMGYTFGSGTRLTVV.

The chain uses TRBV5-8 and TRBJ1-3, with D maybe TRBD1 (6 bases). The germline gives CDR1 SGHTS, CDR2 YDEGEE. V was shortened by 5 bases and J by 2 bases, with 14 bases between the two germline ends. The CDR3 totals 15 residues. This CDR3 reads CASRKQGNAGNTIYF. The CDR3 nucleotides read TGTGCCAGCAGGAAACAGGGAAACGCTGGAAACACCATATATTTT.

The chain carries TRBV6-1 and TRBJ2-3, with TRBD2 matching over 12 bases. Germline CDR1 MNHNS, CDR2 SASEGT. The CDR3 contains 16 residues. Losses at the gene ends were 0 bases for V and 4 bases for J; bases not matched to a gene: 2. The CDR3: CASSEALAGGPDTQYF. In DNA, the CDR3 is TGTGCCAGCAGTGAAGCGCTAGCGGGGGGGCCAGATACGCAGTATTTT.

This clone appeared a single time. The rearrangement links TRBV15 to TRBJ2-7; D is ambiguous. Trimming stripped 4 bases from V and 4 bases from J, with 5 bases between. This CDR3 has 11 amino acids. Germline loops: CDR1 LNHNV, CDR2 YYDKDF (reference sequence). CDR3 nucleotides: TGTGCCACCAGCAACAAGTACGAGCAGTACTTC. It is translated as CATSNKYEQYF.

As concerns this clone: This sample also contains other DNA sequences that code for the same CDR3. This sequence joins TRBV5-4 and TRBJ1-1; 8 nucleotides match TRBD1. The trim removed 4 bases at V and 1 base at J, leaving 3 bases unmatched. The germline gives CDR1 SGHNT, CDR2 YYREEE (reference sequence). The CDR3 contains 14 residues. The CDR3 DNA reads TGTGCCAGCAGCGCCGACAGGGGGAACACTGAAGCTTTCTTT. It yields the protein CASSADRGNTEAFF. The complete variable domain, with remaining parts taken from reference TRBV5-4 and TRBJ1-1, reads ETGVTQSPTHLIKTRGQQVTLRCSSQSGHNTVSWYQQALGQGPQFIFQYYREEENGRGNFPPRFSGLQFPNYSSELNVNALELDDSALYLCASSADRGNTEAFFGQGTRLTVV.

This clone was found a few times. As DNA, the CDR3 is TGTGCCAGCTCCCCCGTCCCCGACAGGGCCTACGAGCAGTACTTC. It encodes CASSPVPDRAYEQYF. The chain uses TRBV18 and TRBJ2-7, with 7 bases lining up with TRBD1. The CDR3 length is 15 residues. Germline CDR1 KGHSH, CDR2 LQKENI. Germline trimming cut 6 bases from V and 2 bases from J; bases unmatched to any gene: 10.

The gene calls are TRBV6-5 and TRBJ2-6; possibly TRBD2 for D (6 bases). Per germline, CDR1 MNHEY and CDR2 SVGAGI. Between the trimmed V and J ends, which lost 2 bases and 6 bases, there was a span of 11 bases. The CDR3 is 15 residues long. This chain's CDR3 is CASSYGGVEANVLTF. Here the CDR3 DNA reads TGTGCCAGCAGTTACGGAGGGGTCGAGGCCAACGTCCTGACTTTC.